This TCR beta chain was sequenced in a study of T cells in Graves' hyperthyroidism and ophthalmopathy. This CDR3 region has 13 residues. V lost 2 bases to trimming and J lost 8 bases, with 12 bases between them. Germline CDR1 GTSNPN, CDR2 SVGIG (reference sequence). Amplification targeted TCR beta CDR3 regions from RNA transcripts. First-round RT-PCR of the TCR CDR3 relied on the HTBI primer set. TCRdb itself ran the multiplex PCR reads through MiXCR, one entry per CDR3 protein. The sample lists 600,000 to 900,000 distinct CDR3 sequences, about 16% occurring once. This clonotype was detected many times.

The specimen sequenced was blood. The TCR originated in a man aged 18-30 years with Graves' hyperthyroidism. The rearrangement links TRBV30 to TRBJ1-4, with D uncertain. CDR3 bases: TGTGCCTGGAGTTCAATTAGGCGCGAAAAACTGTTTTTT. This translates into CAWSSIRREKLFF.